These T cell receptor beta chains were read from a single sample in a study of blood T cells in healthy people across ages. Using its own MiXCR run on the 5' RACE reads, TCRdb lists one record per CDR3 protein. The sample shows hundreds of thousands of distinct CDR3 sequences, more than 20% of them seen only once. Material for sequencing was blood. These receptors were collected from an older man in good health. Both conserved end residues are part of each CDR3. Fields, in order: V gene, J gene, D gene, clone size, CDR3 protein, CDR3 DNA. D genes are given only for firm matches. Only some rows state a clone size, as once, few, many or a class for expanded clones.

TRBV20-1	TRBJ2-5	TRBD2	few	CSAGVAGGGQETQYF	TGCAGTGCTGGGGTCGCGGGAGGTGGCCAAGAGACCCAGTACTTC
TRBV7-2	TRBJ2-5	TRBD1	few	CASRLMNPGQSYF	TGTGCCAGCAGACTGATGAACCCGGGACAGTCGTACTTC
TRBV12-3/TRBV12-4	TRBJ1-4	-	few	CASSLARDGGAEKLFF	TGTGCCAGCAGTTTGGCCCGGGACGGGGGTGCTGAAAAACTGTTTTTT
TRBV29-1	TRBJ1-1	-	few	CSVDSDGNTEAFF	TGCAGCGTTGACTCTGACGGGAACACTGAAGCTTTCTTT
TRBV20-1	TRBJ2-1	TRBD2	few	CSARKLAGAHNEQFF	TGCAGTGCTAGGAAACTAGCGGGAGCCCACAATGAGCAGTTCTTC
TRBV4-3	TRBJ2-7	TRBD2	-	CASSPGTSGAPSTYEQYF	TGCGCCAGCAGCCCAGGGACTAGCGGAGCCCCCTCAACCTACGAGCAGTACTTC
TRBV18	TRBJ1-6	-	few	CASSPRKTAEGPPLHF	TGTGCCAGCTCACCACGTAAAACTGCCGAAGGCCCACCCCTCCACTTT
TRBV5-1	TRBJ1-5	-	few	CASSSNPGRNQPQRF	TGCGCCAGCAGCTCTAACCCGGGGCGAAATCAGCCCCAGCGTTTT
TRBV28	TRBJ1-4	TRBD1	few	CASRGPGQGDEKLFF	TGTGCCAGCAGGGGACCGGGACAGGGTGACGAAAAACTGTTTTTT
TRBV5-1	TRBJ2-3	-	-	CSSSLNEDTQYF	TGCTCCAGCAGCTTGAACGAAGATACGCAGTACTTT
TRBV20-1	TRBJ1-6	TRBD1	-	CSALSGTGTSPLHF	TGCAGTGCTTTGTCCGGGACAGGGACCTCACCCCTCCACTTT
TRBV7-2	TRBJ2-1	-	-	CASSPPGASSYNEQFF	TGTGCCAGCAGCCCCCCAGGGGCAAGCTCCTACAATGAGCAGTTCTTC
TRBV5-5	TRBJ2-3	TRBD2	many	CASSLGTSGSTDTQYF	TGTGCCAGCAGCTTAGGGACTAGCGGGAGCACAGATACGCAGTATTTT
TRBV20-1	TRBJ2-7	TRBD2	few	CSAFETSGGAHYEQYF	TGCAGTGCTTTCGAGACTAGCGGGGGGGCCCATTACGAGCAGTACTTC
TRBV27	TRBJ2-7	TRBD1	-	CASSLRVDRSSYEQYF	TGTGCCAGCAGTTTAAGGGTGGACAGGAGCTCCTACGAGCAGTACTTC
TRBV5-1	TRBJ1-1	-	few	CASSLRTADQAFF	TGCGCCAGCAGCCTTCGGACAGCCGACCAGGCTTTCTTT
TRBV5-1	TRBJ2-5	TRBD2	-	CASRMTSGSPIQETQYF	TGCGCCAGCAGGATGACTAGCGGGAGTCCGATCCAAGAGACCCAGTACTTC
TRBV25-1	TRBJ1-2	TRBD1	-	CASSEYGSQGGEVGYTF	TGTGCCAGCAGTGAATACGGGTCACAGGGGGGGGAAGTTGGCTACACCTTC
TRBV7-2	TRBJ2-5	-	-	CASNLSGTREETQYF	TGTGCCAGCAACTTATCCGGGACTCGGGAAGAGACCCAGTACTTC
TRBV6-6	TRBJ2-7	TRBD1	few	CATLTGGRDEQYF	TGTGCCACCTTGACAGGGGGTAGGGACGAGCAGTACTTC
TRBV28	TRBJ2-1	TRBD2	few	CASKTSGTIGEQFF	TGTGCCAGTAAGACTAGCGGGACCATCGGGGAGCAGTTCTTC
TRBV7-9	TRBJ2-7	-	-	CASSLANRAYEQYF	TGTGCCAGCAGCTTAGCCAACAGGGCGTACGAGCAGTACTTC